This TCR beta chain was obtained from a study of post-analysis software for immune sequencing data. Study in general: Some patients lacked subtype; others had relapsing-remitting, secondary progressive or progressive-relapsing disease.

Built from TCR beta cDNA, the libraries had unique molecular identifiers in them. The source material, about 0.9 to 10 million T cells, gave rise to roughly 500,000 cDNA molecules. Using its own MiXCR run on the PCR reads, TCRdb lists one record per CDR3 protein. The table has approximately 770,000 distinct CDR3 sequences, around 45% seen once; the top ten hold over 4.5%. Whole-study results and caveats: The five TRBV segments detected at higher frequency in patients than in controls included TRBV5-6, TRBV5-1 and TRBV20-1. Co-batched samples clustered tightly together by F measure. When compared against controls, multiple sclerosis patients showed significantly lower normalized Chao1 diversity.

Germline CDR1 reads SQVTM; CDR2 reads ANQGSEA. J gave up 5 bases and V 8 bases, and 6 bases lay outside the gene matches. The length of the CDR3 is 12 residues. This clonotype was detected a few times. Antigen: not known. The chain links TRBV29-1 to TRBJ2-5; 9 bases agree with TRBD1. Sequences were obtained from blood. This TCR was sampled from a girl aged 5 to 17 with multiple sclerosis. This CDR3 is CSSRTGEETQYF. The CDR3 DNA sequence: TGCAGCTCCCGGACAGGGGAGGAGACCCAGTACTTC.